The T cell receptor (beta chain) described here comes from a study of identical twins. The study, taken as a whole, reports: Cross-sectional statistical analysis was relied on for the conclusions, without the same donors being followed. Among monozygotic twins, out-of-frame TCR alpha sharing exceeded what models predicted. Twin pairs had excess sharing that was weaker in beta out-of-frame sequences.

This clonotype was found a few times. The antigen remains undetermined. Unique molecular identifiers were present on the cDNA, which also gained a universal primer site by template switching. Each CDR3 protein is one row after TCRdb ran MiXCR on the 5' RACE reads. The table includes 450,000 to 650,000 distinct CDR3 sequences, roughly 15% detected once. The CDR3 sequence is 16 residues long. With V trimmed by 7 bases and J by 5 bases, 16 bases remained unmatched. The same data also went into a second study, on yellow fever vaccine responses in identical twins.

The J gene is TRBJ2-5, the V gene TRBV12-3 or TRBV12-4; 7 nucleotides agree with TRBD1. The source is a woman aged 18-29 years in good health. Material for sequencing was CD4+ T cells sorted from blood. The CDR3 nucleotides read TGTGCCAGCAACCCTCGACAGGGACCATTAGGGGAGACCCAGTACTTC. Protein: CASNPRQGPLGETQYF.